This T cell receptor beta chain was captured by sequencing in a study of blood T cells in healthy people across ages. Findings and limits, study-wide: Naive T cell percentage and TCR beta diversity correlated strongly. Compared with aged donors, long-lived donors showed fewer expanded clones, suggesting selection.

Researchers collected 9.5 to 10 milliliters of peripheral blood from every single donor. Total RNA extracted from each sample amounted to at least 6 micrograms. This clonotype was observed a few times. The antigen is unknown. There are 18 residues in the CDR3. J gave up 9 bases and V 6 bases, and 18 bases lay outside the gene matches. The use of a sample-barcoded 5' primer and a J-beta primer mix characterized a second PCR of roughly 6 to 11 cycles. TCRdb independently ran MiXCR on the 5' RACE reads; one entry per CDR3 protein. This sample has 1.5 million to 2 million distinct CDR3 sequences; just under 50% occur once, and the top ten carry 2% to 2.5%.

The sample was blood. This receptor was obtained from a middle-aged woman in good health. The V call is TRBV12-3 or TRBV12-4, the J call TRBJ2-1; 12 bases are a match to TRBD2. The CDR3 here is CASSPPKQLAGGPREQFF. The CDR3 DNA reads as TGTGCCAGCAGCCCCCCCAAGCAACTAGCGGGGGGCCCCCGTGAGCAGTTCTTC.